This TCR beta chain comes out of a study of blood T cell repertoires in COVID-19. Study at large: In each case, the material was cDNA or gDNA derived from T cells, B-cell-depleted T cells, or PBMCs.

V lost 3 bases, J lost 3 bases, and 11 bases lay in between. CDR1 and CDR2 from the germline V gene are SGHRS and YFSETQ. The CDR3 loop spans 14 amino acids. In the authors' workflow: The authors estimated nucleated cell counts from reference gene primer amplification. Profiling relied on immunoSEQ multiplex PCR, and the TCRdb table lists in-frame clones only, not all of them. D and trimming come from the DNA, and the V and J calls and clone size come from that table. The sample shows about 32,000 clones, roughly 90% of them seen only once. Input material: peripheral blood. The V gene is TRBV5-1, the J gene TRBJ2-3; D is undetermined. This TCR derives from a man in his fifties or sixties with active or convalescent COVID-19. CDR3 in amino acids: CASSSDPQTDTQYF. As DNA, the CDR3 is TGCGCCAGCAGCTCCGACCCACAGACAGATACGCAGTATTTT.